This T cell receptor (beta chain) was obtained from a study of blood T cell repertoires in COVID-19. Looking at the study overall: Italy, Spain and the United States were the sources of the convalescent and acute COVID-19 samples.

The ends were cut back, 1 base at V and 0 bases at J, with 10 bases in the middle. Germline CDR1 and CDR2: SGHRS and YFSETQ. CDR3 size: 15 residues. Measured with immunoSEQ multiplex PCR; TCRdb has only the in-frame clones, and not every one. The sample holds over 200,000 clones, 88% seen once. This chain connects TRBV5-1 to TRBJ1-2; a possible D gene is TRBD1 (6 bases). Specimen: peripheral blood. The clonotype comes from a woman in her fifties or sixties with acute or convalescent COVID-19. Here the CDR3 DNA reads TGCGCCAGCAGCTTGCAGGGGACCGCTAACTATGGCTACACCTTC. As protein: CASSLQGTANYGYTF.